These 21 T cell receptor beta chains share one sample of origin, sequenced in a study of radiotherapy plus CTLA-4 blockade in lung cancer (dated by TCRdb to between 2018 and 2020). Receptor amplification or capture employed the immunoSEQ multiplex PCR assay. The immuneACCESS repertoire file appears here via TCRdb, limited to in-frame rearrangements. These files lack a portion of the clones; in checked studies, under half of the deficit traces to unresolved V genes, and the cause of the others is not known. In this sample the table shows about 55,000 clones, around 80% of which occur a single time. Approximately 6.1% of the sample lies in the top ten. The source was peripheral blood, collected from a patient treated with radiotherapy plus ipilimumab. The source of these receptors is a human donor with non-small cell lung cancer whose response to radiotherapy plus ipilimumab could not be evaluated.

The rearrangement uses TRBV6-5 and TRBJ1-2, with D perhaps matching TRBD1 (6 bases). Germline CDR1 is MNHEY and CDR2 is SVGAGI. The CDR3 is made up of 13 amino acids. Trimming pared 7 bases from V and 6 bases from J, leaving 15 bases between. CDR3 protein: CASTQGRSDGYTF. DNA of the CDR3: TGTGCCAGCACTCAGGGGCGGTCAGATGGCTACACCTTC.

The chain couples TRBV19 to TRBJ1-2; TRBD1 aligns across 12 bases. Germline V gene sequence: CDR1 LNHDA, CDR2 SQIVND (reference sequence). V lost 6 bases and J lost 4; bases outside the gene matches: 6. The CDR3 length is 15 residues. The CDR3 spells CASRGQGAQSYGYTF. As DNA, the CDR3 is TGTGCCAGTAGGGGACAGGGGGCTCAGAGCTATGGCTACACCTTC.

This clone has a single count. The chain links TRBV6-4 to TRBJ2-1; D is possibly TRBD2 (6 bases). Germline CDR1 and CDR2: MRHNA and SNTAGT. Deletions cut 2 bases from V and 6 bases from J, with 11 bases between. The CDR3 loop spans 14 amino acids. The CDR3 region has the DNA TGTGCCAGCAGTGACGGGCGGGAAGGCAATGAGCAGTTCTTC. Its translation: CASSDGREGNEQFF.

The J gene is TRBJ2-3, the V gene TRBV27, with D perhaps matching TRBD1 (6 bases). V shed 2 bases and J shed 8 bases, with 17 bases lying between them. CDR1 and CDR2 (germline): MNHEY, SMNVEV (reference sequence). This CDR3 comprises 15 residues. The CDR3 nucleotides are TGTGCCAGCAGTTTAGAGGGACACTCGTGGGGTACGCAGTATTTT. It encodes CASSLEGHSWGTQYF.

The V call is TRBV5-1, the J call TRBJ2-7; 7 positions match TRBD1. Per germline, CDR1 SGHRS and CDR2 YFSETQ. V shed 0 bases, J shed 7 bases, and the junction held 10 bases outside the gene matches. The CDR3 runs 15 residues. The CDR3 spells CASSLVPPTGAEQYF. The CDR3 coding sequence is TGCGCCAGCAGCTTGGTTCCACCTACAGGGGCTGAGCAGTACTTC.

The CDR3 DNA follows: TGCAGCGCCCCTCAGGGGGACGGGGAGCTGTTTTTT. It is translated as CSAPQGDGELFF. The chain recombines TRBV29-1 with TRBJ2-2, with 7 bases identical to TRBD1. CDR1 and CDR2 (germline): SQVTM, ANQGSEA. Trimming cost V 7 bases and J 7 bases; bases outside gene matches: 6. The CDR3 extends over 12 amino acids.

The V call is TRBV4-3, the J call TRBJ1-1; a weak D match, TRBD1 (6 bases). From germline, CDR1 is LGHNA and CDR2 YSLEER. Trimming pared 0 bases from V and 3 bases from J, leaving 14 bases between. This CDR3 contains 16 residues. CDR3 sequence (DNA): TGCGCCAGCAGCCAAGATATGGGGGGGGCTTACACTGAAGCTTTCTTT. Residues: CASSQDMGGAYTEAFF.

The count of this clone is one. CDR3 bases: TGTGCCAGCAGCGTTACTAGCGGGAGGTTTAGTGAGCAGTTCTTC. It yields the protein CASSVTSGRFSEQFF. The V and J genes are TRBV9 and TRBJ2-1; 12 bases match TRBD2. Trimming at V came to 2 bases and at J to 9 bases, leaving 6 bases not matched to a gene. Germline V gene data show CDR1 as SGDLS and CDR2 as YYNGEE. CDR3 size: 15 residues. Variable domain in full (rest from reference TRBV9 and TRBJ2-1): DSGVTQTPKHLITATGQRVTLRCSPRSGDLSVYWYQQSLDQGLQFLIQYYNGEERAKGNILERFSAQQFPDLHSELNLSSLELGDSALYFCASSVTSGRFSEQFFGPGTRLTVL.

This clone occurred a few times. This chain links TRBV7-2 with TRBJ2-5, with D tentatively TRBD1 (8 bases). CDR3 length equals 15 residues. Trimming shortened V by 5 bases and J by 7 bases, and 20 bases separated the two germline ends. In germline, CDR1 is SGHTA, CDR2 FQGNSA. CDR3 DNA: TGTGCCAGCAGCCTCGGGACAGGTGGCGGGGGGACCCAGTACTTC. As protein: CASSLGTGGGGTQYF.

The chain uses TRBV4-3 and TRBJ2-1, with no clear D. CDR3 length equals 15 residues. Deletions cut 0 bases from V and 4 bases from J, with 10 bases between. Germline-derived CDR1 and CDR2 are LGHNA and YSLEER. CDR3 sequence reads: CASSQDFGSYNEQFF. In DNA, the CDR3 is TGCGCCAGCAGCCAAGATTTCGGGTCATACAATGAGCAGTTCTTC.

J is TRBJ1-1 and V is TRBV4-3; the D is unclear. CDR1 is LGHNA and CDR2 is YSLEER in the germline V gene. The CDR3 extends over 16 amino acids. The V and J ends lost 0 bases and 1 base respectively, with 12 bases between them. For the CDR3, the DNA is TGCGCCAGCAGCCAAGAAGCCCTCGGAGGGAACACTGAAGCTTTCTTT. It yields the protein CASSQEALGGNTEAFF.

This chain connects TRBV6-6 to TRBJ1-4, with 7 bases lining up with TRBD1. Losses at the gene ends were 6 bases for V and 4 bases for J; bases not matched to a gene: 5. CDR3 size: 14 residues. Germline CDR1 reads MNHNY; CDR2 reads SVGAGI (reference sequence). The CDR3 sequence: CASSRGQINEKLFF. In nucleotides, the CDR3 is TGTGCCAGCAGCCGGGGACAGATTAATGAAAAACTGTTTTTT.

CDR3 DNA: TGTGCCAGCAGTGGACAGGGTTTGGGGTACGAGCAGTACTTC. Its protein product is CASSGQGLGYEQYF. The chain carries TRBV27 and TRBJ2-7; 8 bases are shared with TRBD1. Trimming took 5 bases from V and 4 from J; bases not matched to a gene: 7. This CDR3 is 14 amino acids long. From germline, CDR1 is MNHEY and CDR2 SMNVEV (reference sequence).

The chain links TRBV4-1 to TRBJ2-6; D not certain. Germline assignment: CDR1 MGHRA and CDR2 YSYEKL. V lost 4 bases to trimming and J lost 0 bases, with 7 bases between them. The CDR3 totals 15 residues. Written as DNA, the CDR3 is TGCGCCAGCAGCCCCTACAGCTCTGGGGCCAACGTCCTGACTTTC. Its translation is CASSPYSSGANVLTF.

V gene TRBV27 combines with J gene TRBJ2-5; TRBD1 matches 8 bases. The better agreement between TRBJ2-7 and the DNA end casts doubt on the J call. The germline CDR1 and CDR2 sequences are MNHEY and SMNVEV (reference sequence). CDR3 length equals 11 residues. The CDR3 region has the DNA TGTGCCAGCAGTACAGGGGGCGAGCAGTACTTC. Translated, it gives CASSTGGEQYF.

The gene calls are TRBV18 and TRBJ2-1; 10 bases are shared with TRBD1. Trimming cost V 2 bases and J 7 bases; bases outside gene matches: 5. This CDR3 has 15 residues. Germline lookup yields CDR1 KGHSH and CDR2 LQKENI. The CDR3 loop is CASSPGTGVANEQFF. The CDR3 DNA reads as TGTGCCAGCTCACCAGGGACAGGGGTGGCGAATGAGCAGTTCTTC.

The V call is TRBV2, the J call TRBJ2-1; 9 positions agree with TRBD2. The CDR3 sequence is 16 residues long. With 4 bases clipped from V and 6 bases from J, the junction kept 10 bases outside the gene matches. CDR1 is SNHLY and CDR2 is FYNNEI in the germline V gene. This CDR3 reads CASSGPGGGASNEQFF. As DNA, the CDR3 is TGTGCCAGCAGTGGTCCGGGCGGGGGGGCCTCCAATGAGCAGTTCTTC.

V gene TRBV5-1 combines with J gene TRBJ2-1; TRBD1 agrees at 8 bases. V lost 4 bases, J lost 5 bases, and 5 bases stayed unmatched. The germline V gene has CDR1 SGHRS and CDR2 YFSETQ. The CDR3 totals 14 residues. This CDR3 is CASSPGGADNEQFF. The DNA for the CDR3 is TGCGCCAGCAGCCCAGGGGGCGCGGACAATGAGCAGTTCTTC.

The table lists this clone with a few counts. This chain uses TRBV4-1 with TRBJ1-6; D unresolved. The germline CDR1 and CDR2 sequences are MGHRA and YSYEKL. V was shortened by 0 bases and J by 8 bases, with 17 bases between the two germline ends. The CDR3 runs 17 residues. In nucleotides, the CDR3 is TGCGCCAGCAGCCAAGATTTCGGTCGGGGATACCATTCACCCCTCCACTTT. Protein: CASSQDFGRGYHSPLHF.

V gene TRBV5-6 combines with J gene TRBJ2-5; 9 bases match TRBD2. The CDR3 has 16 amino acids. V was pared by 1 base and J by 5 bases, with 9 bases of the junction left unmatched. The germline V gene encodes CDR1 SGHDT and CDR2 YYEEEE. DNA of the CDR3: TGTGCCAGCAGCTTGAACGGGAGGAGCGGGGGGGAGACCCAGTACTTC. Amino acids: CASSLNGRSGGETQYF.

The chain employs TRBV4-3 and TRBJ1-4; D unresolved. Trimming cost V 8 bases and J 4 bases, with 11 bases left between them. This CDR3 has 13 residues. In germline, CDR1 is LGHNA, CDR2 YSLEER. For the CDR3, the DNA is TGCGCCAGCGCACGGGAAAATAATGAAAAACTGTTTTTT. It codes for CASARENNEKLFF.